This T cell receptor beta chain was retrieved from a study of blood T cell repertoires in COVID-19. Study-level background: Acute-phase and convalescent COVID-19 samples originated in the United States, Italy and Spain. Sample material is recorded as cDNA or gDNA derived from T cells, B-cell-depleted T cells, or PBMCs.

Authors' processing steps: Estimated nucleated cell counts came from reference gene primer amplification. TCRdb keeps only in-frame clones here, not all; method: immunoSEQ multiplex PCR. V and J calls and clone size are those listed in that table; D and trimming were worked out from the DNA. The sample records 120,000 to 150,000 clones, about 83% being singletons. The J segment lost 3 bases and the V segment lost 4 bases, leaving 16 bases of the junction unmatched. The CDR3 contains 18 residues. CDR1 is SGHNT, CDR2 YYREEE, per germline (reference sequence). The sequence was collected from a woman aged 50 to 65 with active or convalescent COVID-19. The J gene is TRBJ2-5, the V gene TRBV5-4, with 9 nucleotides matching TRBD2. The sample comprised peripheral blood. DNA of the CDR3: TGTGCCAGCAGCCGCAAGGGTCCCTCAGCGGGAGGTAAAGAGACCCAGTACTTC. Protein product: CASSRKGPSAGGKETQYF.